The rows below give T cell receptor beta chains drawn from one sample of a study of blood T cells in healthy people across ages. TCRdb re-derived calls from the 5' RACE reads in MiXCR, one entry per CDR3 protein. The sample has 550,000 to 600,000 distinct CDR3 sequences; 45% to 55% are singletons. Sequencing input: blood. The receptors were gathered from an elderly man in good health. The CDR3 runs from the conserved cysteine through the conserved F or W. The D gene is left open where the match is weak. Size is omitted from some rows. Given values are once, few, many or a class for expanded clones.

D	V	length	J	size	CDR3
TRBD1	TRBV25-1	15	TRBJ2-1	.	CASSELDNRGFEQFF
.	TRBV29-1	13	TRBJ1-1	.	CNVESRGGTEAFF
.	TRBV4-2	12	TRBJ2-3	few	CASNQDRDTQYF
.	TRBV28	14	.	.	CASSKGQTSYEQYF
TRBD2	TRBV6-5	15	TRBJ2-1	many	CASSNSGRAVSEQFF
.	TRBV5-1	17	TRBJ1-5	few	CASSLGDSAYSNQPQHF
.	TRBV29-1	12	TRBJ1-2	many	CSGGDHPYGYTF
TRBD1	TRBV6-2/TRBV6-3	14	TRBJ2-1	.	CAFGGQGVFGEQFF
.	TRBV29-1	14	TRBJ2-3	.	CSVVPGPELGTQYF
.	TRBV20-1	13	TRBJ1-2	few	CSARGDNAYGYTF
TRBD2	TRBV12-3/TRBV12-4	15	TRBJ2-3	.	CASSEPSGRGDTQYF